The 27 T cell receptor beta chains in this list originate from one sample, sequenced in a study of blood T cell repertoires in COVID-19. Sequenced by immunoSEQ multiplex PCR; TCRdb stores in-frame clones only, minus some. The table shows 50,000 to 75,000 clones, with around 77% occurring only once. The sequenced material came from peripheral blood. The receptor set was obtained from a man older than 75 with active or convalescent COVID-19.

This rearrangement joins TRBV11-2 to TRBJ2-7; possible D gene TRBD1, 6 bases. Between the trimmed V and J ends, which lost 6 bases and 3 bases, there was a span of 18 bases. This CDR3 contains 15 residues. The germline CDR1 and CDR2 sequences are SGHAT and FQNNGV. The CDR3 here is CASRSPRGTYYEQYF. CDR3 in DNA: TGTGCCAGCAGGTCCCCCAGGGGCACTTACTACGAGCAGTACTTC.

V is TRBV7-9 and J is TRBJ1-2, with 7 bases that match TRBD1. Germline-derived CDR1 and CDR2 are SEHNR and FQNEAQ (reference sequence). With 7 bases clipped from V and 3 bases from J, the junction kept 11 bases outside the gene matches. This CDR3 region has 15 residues. The chain's CDR3 is CASTYWDSLYYGYTF. CDR3 nucleotide sequence: TGTGCCAGCACCTACTGGGACAGTTTATACTATGGCTACACCTTC.

The chain employs TRBV20-1 and TRBJ2-1; TRBD2 matches at 11 bases. The CDR3 runs to 16 residues. With V trimmed by 3 bases and J by 1 base, 5 bases remained unmatched. Germline CDR1 DFQATT, CDR2 SNEGSKA (reference sequence). CDR3 in amino acids: CSASGLAGFSYNEQFF. Here the CDR3 DNA reads TGCAGTGCTAGTGGACTAGCGGGCTTTTCCTACAATGAGCAGTTCTTC.

The rearrangement uses TRBV28 and TRBJ1-2; 7 nucleotides agree with TRBD1. Germline CDR1 and CDR2: MDHEN and SYDVKM. CDR3 length: 15 residues. The ends lost 6 bases at V and 8 bases at J; junction bases unmatched: 15. CDR3 protein: CASSSSGGRLFGYTF. The CDR3 nucleotides are TGTGCCAGCAGCAGCTCAGGGGGGCGACTTTTCGGCTACACCTTC.

The chain joins TRBV7-3 to TRBJ1-6; 11 bases map to TRBD1. V lost 5 bases to trimming and J lost 12 bases; unmatched junction nucleotides: 3. The CDR3 runs to 13 residues. Germline CDR1 is SGHTA and CDR2 is FQGTGA. CDR3 sequence reads: CASSRDRGLPLHF. The DNA of the CDR3 is TGTGCCAGCAGCCGGGACAGGGGGTTACCCCTCCACTTT.

The chain links TRBV3-1 (or the pseudogene TRBV3-2) to TRBJ2-5; D is unresolved. Trimming pared 2 bases from V and 5 bases from J, leaving 9 bases between. There are 13 residues in the CDR3. Germline CDR1 and CDR2: LGHDT and YNNKEL (reference sequence). Here the CDR3 reads CASSQYVLETQYF. The CDR3 coding sequence is TGTGCCAGCAGCCAATATGTGTTGGAGACCCAGTACTTC.

V usage is TRBV28 and J usage is TRBJ1-4; D remains unclear. The V and J ends lost 5 bases and 3 bases respectively, with 16 bases between them. CDR1 is MDHEN, CDR2 SYDVKM, per germline. The CDR3 spans 16 residues. In DNA form, the CDR3 reads TGTGCCAGCAGTCCCGCGGGAGAGGTCGCTAATGAAAAACTGTTTTTT. It encodes CASSPAGEVANEKLFF.

The chain recombines TRBV10-1 with TRBJ1-3, with no clear D. Trimming shortened V by 7 bases and J by 6 bases, and 10 bases separated the two germline ends. CDR3 length: 12 residues. Germline V gene lookup returns CDR1 WNHNN and CDR2 SYGVQD (reference sequence). The CDR3 loop reads CASNPGVNTIYF. CDR3 nucleotide sequence: TGCGCCAGCAACCCTGGAGTAAACACCATATATTTT.

This rearrangement joins TRBV27 to TRBJ2-2, with TRBD2 matching over 10 bases. V gave up 5 bases and J gave up 5 bases; unmatched junction bases: 8. This CDR3 spans 16 amino acids. Germline CDR1 and CDR2: MNHEY and SMNVEV (reference sequence). CDR3 residues: CASSRGTAGGTGELFF. The CDR3 DNA is TGTGCCAGCAGTCGGGGCACAGCGGGAGGGACCGGGGAGCTGTTTTTT.

This chain uses TRBV5-4 with TRBJ2-5; 9 positions agree with TRBD2. V shed 4 bases, J shed 5 bases, and the junction held 15 bases outside the gene matches. The CDR3 extends over 17 amino acids. Looked up from germline, CDR1 is SGHNT and CDR2 is YYREEE (reference sequence). The CDR3 is CASSPRAGGGAWETQYF. The CDR3 region has the DNA TGTGCCAGCAGCCCCCGAGCAGGCGGGGGGGCTTGGGAGACCCAGTACTTC.

Many counts were recorded for this clone. The V and J genes are TRBV2 and TRBJ1-2, with TRBD1 matching over 9 bases. Germline CDR1 SNHLY, CDR2 FYNNEI. The length of the CDR3 is 14 residues. Trimming cost V 6 bases and J 7 bases; bases outside gene matches: 9. CDR3 bases: TGTGCCAGCAGCGAACAGGGGGCGATCTCTGGCTACACCTTC. Translated: CASSEQGAISGYTF.

V usage is TRBV5-1 and J usage is TRBJ2-3, with 7 bases aligning to TRBD2. The CDR3 totals 14 residues. The V gene's germline CDR1 is SGHRS and CDR2 YFSETQ. Trimming at V came to 7 bases and at J to 1 base, leaving 6 bases not matched to a gene. The CDR3 protein is CASSAGEGTDTQYF. CDR3 in DNA: TGCGCCAGCTCTGCGGGGGAAGGCACAGATACGCAGTATTTT.

V usage is TRBV14 and J usage is TRBJ1-6, with TRBD1 identical over 11 bases. The CDR3 is 18 amino acids. The germline V gene encodes CDR1 SGHDN and CDR2 FVKESK. J gave up 9 bases and V 0 bases, and 10 bases lay outside the gene matches. CDR3 nucleotide sequence: TGTGCCAGCAGCCAAGATCGCCGGACAGGGGGCGTATTTTCACCCCTCCACTTT. It translates to CASSQDRRTGGVFSPLHF.

In this sample, this clone turned up once. This chain joins TRBV6-5 and TRBJ1-2, with TRBD1 as a possible D gene (5 bases). CDR1 and CDR2 (germline): MNHEY, SVGAGI. V was clipped by 4 bases and J by 4 bases, with 10 bases between them. This CDR3 has 13 residues. The CDR3 DNA sequence: TGTGCCAGCAGTTCTCAGGGACTCTATGGCTACACCTTC. Protein product: CASSSQGLYGYTF.

This sequence joins TRBV6-5 and TRBJ1-4; D may be TRBD1 (5 bases). Germline-derived CDR1 and CDR2 are MNHEY and SVGAGI. The CDR3 is 14 amino acids. The V gene lost 6 bases and the J gene lost 0 bases, with 8 bases spanning the gap. In nucleotides, the CDR3 is TGTGCCAGCAGGCAGACAGCAACTAATGAAAAACTGTTTTTT. This codes for CASRQTATNEKLFF.

The chain has TRBV10-3 and TRBJ2-7; 10 positions match TRBD1. Looked up from germline, CDR1 is ENHRY and CDR2 is SYGVKD. Germline trimming cut 4 bases from V and 6 bases from J; bases unmatched to any gene: 3. CDR3 length: 13 amino acids. The CDR3 reads CAISGQGAGEQYF. The CDR3, as DNA: TGTGCCATCAGTGGACAGGGGGCTGGCGAGCAGTACTTC.

V gene TRBV10-1 combines with J gene TRBJ2-1, with 8 bases that match TRBD2. Trimming cost V 0 bases and J 4 bases; bases outside gene matches: 5. The length of the CDR3 is 16 residues. CDR1 and CDR2 from the germline V gene are WNHNN and SYGVQD (reference sequence). The CDR3 region is CASSESGGGRYNEQFF. The CDR3, as DNA: TGCGCCAGCAGTGAGTCTGGCGGGGGGCGATACAATGAGCAGTTCTTC.

This chain uses TRBV2 with TRBJ2-1; D remains ambiguous. CDR1 and CDR2 (germline): SNHLY, FYNNEI. This CDR3 spans 12 amino acids. The V end was cut by 6 bases, the J end by 6 bases, with 9 bases between. The CDR3 DNA sequence: TGTGCCAGCAGGGCAAGTGGCAATGAGCAGTTCTTC. Translation: CASRASGNEQFF.

The chain employs TRBV20-1 and TRBJ1-1; D perhaps matches TRBD1 (6 bases). Trimming cost V 3 bases and J 3 bases, with 11 bases left between them. The CDR3 runs to 13 residues. Per the germline V gene, CDR1 is DFQATT and CDR2 is SNEGSKA (reference sequence). In DNA, the CDR3 is TGCAGTGCTAGTGGGGGCGGATACACTGAAGCTTTCTTT. This codes for CSASGGGYTEAFF.

This chain uses TRBV19 with TRBJ1-6; 9 bases line up with TRBD1. Losses at the gene ends were 4 bases for V and 1 base for J; bases not matched to a gene: 23. This CDR3 spans 23 amino acids. CDR1 LNHDA and CDR2 SQIVND come from the germline V gene (reference sequence). The CDR3 bases are TGTGCCAGTAGTACCCGACAATCCCTGGGACAGGGACCTTTGGGATCCTATAATTCACCCCTCCACTTT. Translated, it gives CASSTRQSLGQGPLGSYNSPLHF.

This chain connects TRBV10-3 to TRBJ2-7; TRBD2 agrees at 7 bases. V was pared by 6 bases and J by 0 bases, with 11 bases of the junction left unmatched. The CDR3 covers 16 residues. Germline V gene data show CDR1 as ENHRY and CDR2 as SYGVKD. CDR3 region: CAIRGVGGRGSYEQYF. Here the CDR3 DNA reads TGTGCCATCAGGGGAGTGGGCGGGAGAGGCTCCTACGAGCAGTACTTC.

The rearrangement uses TRBV4-2 and TRBJ1-4; D gene uncertain. Per germline, CDR1 LGHNA and CDR2 YNFKEQ. The length of the CDR3 is 14 residues. The V end lost 0 bases, the J end lost 8 bases, and 10 bases lay between the germline ends. The CDR3 reads CASSQDVRLEKLFF. In DNA, the CDR3 is TGTGCCAGCAGCCAAGACGTGAGGCTAGAAAAACTGTTTTTT.

The gene calls are TRBV10-1 and TRBJ2-5; 8 bases line up with TRBD1. CDR1 is WNHNN, CDR2 SYGVQD, per germline (reference sequence). The V gene end was trimmed by 5 bases and the J gene end by 4 bases; junction bases not matched to a gene: 12. The CDR3 length is 16 residues. DNA of the CDR3: TGCGCCAGCAGTAACCCGGGATCAGGGGGCGTAGAGACCCAGTACTTC. Translating it yields CASSNPGSGGVETQYF.

The chain couples TRBV7-2 to TRBJ2-1, with 9 bases that match TRBD2. The CDR3 extends over 14 amino acids. Germline lookup yields CDR1 SGHTA and CDR2 FQGNSA. The junction had 13 bases not matched to a gene; V was cut back by 10 bases and J by 9 bases. Written as DNA, the CDR3 is TGTGCCAAACCCCCCGGCGGGGGGGCCCTTGAGCAGTTCTTC. Its translation: CAKPPGGGALEQFF.

The chain links TRBV5-1 to TRBJ2-7; weak D call: TRBD1 (6 bases). Between the trimmed V and J ends, which lost 0 bases and 4 bases, there was a span of 11 bases. This CDR3 contains 14 residues. Germline V gene data show CDR1 as SGHRS and CDR2 as YFSETQ. CDR3 residues: CASSLGGQFYEQYF. The CDR3 bases are TGCGCCAGCAGCTTGGGCGGACAGTTTTACGAGCAGTACTTC.

The V call is TRBV19, the J call TRBJ2-3, with a weak D call TRBD2 (5 bases). CDR3 length: 19 amino acids. Germline V gene sequence: CDR1 LNHDA, CDR2 SQIVND (reference sequence). The ends were cut back, 4 bases at V and 2 bases at J, with 25 bases in the middle. CDR3 in amino acids: CASSKHPEDPSTHTDTQYF. Written as DNA, the CDR3 is TGTGCCAGTAGTAAACACCCGGAGGACCCATCCACGCACACAGATACGCAGTATTTT.

The chain couples TRBV3-1 (or the pseudogene TRBV3-2) to TRBJ2-2; 8 bases align to TRBD1. CDR1 is LGHDT and CDR2 is YNNKEL in the germline V gene (reference sequence). With 3 bases clipped from V and 0 bases from J, the junction kept 3 bases outside the gene matches. This CDR3 spans 16 amino acids. CDR3 region: CASSQQGAPNTGELFF. CDR3 nucleotide sequence: TGTGCCAGCAGCCAGCAGGGGGCCCCGAACACCGGGGAGCTGTTTTTT.